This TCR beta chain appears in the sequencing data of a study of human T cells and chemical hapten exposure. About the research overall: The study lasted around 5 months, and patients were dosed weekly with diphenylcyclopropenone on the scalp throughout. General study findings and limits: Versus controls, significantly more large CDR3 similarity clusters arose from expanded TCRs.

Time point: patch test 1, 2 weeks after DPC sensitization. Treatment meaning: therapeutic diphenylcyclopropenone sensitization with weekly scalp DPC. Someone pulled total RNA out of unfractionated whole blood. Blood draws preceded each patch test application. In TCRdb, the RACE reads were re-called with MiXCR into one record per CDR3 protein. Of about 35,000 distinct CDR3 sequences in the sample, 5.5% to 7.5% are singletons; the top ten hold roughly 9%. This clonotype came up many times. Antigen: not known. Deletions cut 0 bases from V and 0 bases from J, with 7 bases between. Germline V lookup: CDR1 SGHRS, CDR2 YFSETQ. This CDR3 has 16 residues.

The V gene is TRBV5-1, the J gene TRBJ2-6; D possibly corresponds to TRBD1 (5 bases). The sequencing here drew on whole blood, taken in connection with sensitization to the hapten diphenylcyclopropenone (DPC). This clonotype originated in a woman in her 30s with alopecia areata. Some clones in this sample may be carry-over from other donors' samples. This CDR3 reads CASSLEGASGANVLTF. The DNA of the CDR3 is TGCGCCAGCAGCTTGGAAGGGGCCTCTGGGGCCAACGTCCTGACTTTC.